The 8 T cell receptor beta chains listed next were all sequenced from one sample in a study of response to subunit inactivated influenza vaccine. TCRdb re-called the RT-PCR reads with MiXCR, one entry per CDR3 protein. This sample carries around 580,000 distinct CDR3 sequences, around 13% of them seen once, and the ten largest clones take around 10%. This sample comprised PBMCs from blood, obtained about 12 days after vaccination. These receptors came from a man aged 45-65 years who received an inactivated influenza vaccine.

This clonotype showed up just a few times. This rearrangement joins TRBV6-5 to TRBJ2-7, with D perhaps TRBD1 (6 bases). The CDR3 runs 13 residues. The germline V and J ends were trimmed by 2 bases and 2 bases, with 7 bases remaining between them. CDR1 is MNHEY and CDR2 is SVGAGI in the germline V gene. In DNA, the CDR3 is TGTGCCAGCAGTTACAGGGACACCTACGAGCAGTACTTC. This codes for CASSYRDTYEQYF.

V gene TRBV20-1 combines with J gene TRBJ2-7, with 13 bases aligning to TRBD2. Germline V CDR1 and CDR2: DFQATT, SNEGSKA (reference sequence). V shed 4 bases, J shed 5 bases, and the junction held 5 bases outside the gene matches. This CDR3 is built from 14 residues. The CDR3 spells CSATRTSGSDEQYF. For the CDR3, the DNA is TGCAGTGCTACCCGGACTAGCGGGAGTGACGAGCAGTACTTC.

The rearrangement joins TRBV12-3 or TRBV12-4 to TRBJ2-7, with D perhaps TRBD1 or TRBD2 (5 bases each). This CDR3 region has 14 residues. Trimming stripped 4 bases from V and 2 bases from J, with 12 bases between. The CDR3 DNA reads TGTGCCAGCAGTTGGGGGTCAACGACCTACGAGCAGTACTTC. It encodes CASSWGSTTYEQYF.

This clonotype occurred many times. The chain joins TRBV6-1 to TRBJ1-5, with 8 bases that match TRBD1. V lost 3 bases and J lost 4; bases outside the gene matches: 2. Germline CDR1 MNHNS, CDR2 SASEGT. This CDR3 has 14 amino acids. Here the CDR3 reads CASSDQGANQPQHF. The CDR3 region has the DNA TGTGCCAGCAGTGATCAGGGGGCGAATCAGCCCCAGCATTTT.

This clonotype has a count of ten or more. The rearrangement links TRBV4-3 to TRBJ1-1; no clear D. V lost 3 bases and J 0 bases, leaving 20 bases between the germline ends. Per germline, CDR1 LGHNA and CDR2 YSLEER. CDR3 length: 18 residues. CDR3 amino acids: CASSHRWGKAAVNTEAFF. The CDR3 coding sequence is TGCGCCAGCAGCCACCGATGGGGTAAAGCGGCCGTGAACACTGAAGCTTTCTTT.

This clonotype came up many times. This CDR3 reads CASSPGQGVSLGGYTF. In DNA, the CDR3 is TGCGCCAGCAGCCCAGGACAGGGGGTGTCTCTGGGTGGCTACACCTTC. V usage is TRBV5-1 and J usage is TRBJ1-2, with 10 bases fitting TRBD1. CDR3 length equals 16 residues. Germline values: CDR1 SGHRS, CDR2 YFSETQ. Germline trimming cut 4 bases from V and 7 bases from J; bases unmatched to any gene: 13.

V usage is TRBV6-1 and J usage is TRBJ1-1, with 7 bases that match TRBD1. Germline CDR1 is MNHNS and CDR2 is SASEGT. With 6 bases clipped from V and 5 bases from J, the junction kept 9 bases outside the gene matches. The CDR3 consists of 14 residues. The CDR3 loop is CASSRQGGETEAFF. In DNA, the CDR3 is TGTGCCAGCAGCCGACAGGGAGGAGAAACTGAAGCTTTCTTT.

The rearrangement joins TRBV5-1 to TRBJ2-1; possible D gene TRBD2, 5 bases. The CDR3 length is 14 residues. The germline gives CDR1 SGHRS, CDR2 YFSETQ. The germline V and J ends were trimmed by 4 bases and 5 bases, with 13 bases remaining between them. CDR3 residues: CASSHGRRNNEQFF. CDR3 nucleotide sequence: TGCGCCAGCAGCCATGGCAGGAGGAACAATGAGCAGTTCTTC.